In its sample, the clone carrying this T cell receptor beta chain was seen a few times. The data originate from a study of CD8 T cells in Susac syndrome. RNA, at about 0.45 to 1 ug, was reverse transcribed with random hexamers. TCRdb analysed the immunoSEQ multiplex PCR reads with MiXCR anew, one entry per CDR3 protein. This sample yields approximately 120,000 distinct CDR3 sequences, of which approximately 89% are seen a single time; about 0.25% belongs to the top ten. The CDR3 runs to 15 residues. Trimming at V came to 4 bases and at J to 2 bases, leaving 5 bases not matched to a gene. CDR1 MNHEY and CDR2 SVGAGI come from the germline V gene.

Sequencing was done on a sample of CD8+ T cells from PBMCs. This clonotype was sampled from a human donor with multiple sclerosis. This chain uses TRBV6-5 with TRBJ1-5, with 7 positions matching TRBD1. The CDR3 bases are TGTGCCAGCAGTTTGTACAGGGGTGGCAATCAGCCCCAGCATTTT. Its translation: CASSLYRGGNQPQHF.